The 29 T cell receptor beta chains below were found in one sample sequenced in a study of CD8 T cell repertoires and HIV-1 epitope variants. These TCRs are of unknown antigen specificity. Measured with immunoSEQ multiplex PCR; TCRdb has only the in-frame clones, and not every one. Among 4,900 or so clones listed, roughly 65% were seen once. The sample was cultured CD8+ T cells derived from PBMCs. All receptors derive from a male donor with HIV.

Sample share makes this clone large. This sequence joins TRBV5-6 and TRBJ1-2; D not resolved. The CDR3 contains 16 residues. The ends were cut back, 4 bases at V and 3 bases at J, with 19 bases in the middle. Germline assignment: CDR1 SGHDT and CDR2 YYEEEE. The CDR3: CASSPWPVELDYGYTF. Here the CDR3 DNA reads TGTGCCAGCAGCCCTTGGCCGGTAGAATTGGACTATGGCTACACCTTC.

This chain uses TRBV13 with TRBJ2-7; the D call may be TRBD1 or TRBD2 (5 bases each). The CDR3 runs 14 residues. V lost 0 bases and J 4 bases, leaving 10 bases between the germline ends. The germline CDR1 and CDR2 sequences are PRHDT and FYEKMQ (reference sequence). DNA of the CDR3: TGTGCCAGCAGCTTAGGGGGGGATACTTACGAGCAGTACTTC. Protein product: CASSLGGDTYEQYF.

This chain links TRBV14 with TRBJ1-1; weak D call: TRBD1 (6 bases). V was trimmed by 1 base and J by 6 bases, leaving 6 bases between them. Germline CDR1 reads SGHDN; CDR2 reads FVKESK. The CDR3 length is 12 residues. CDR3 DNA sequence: TGTGCCAGCAGCCAAGGGACAGCTGAAGCTTTCTTT. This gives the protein CASSQGTAEAFF.

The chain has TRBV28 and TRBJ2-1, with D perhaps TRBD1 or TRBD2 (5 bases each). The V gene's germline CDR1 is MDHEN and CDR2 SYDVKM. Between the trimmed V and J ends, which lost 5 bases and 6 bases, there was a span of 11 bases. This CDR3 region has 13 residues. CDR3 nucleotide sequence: TGTGCCAGCAGTGGGGACCGACTCAATGAGCAGTTCTTC. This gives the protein CASSGDRLNEQFF.

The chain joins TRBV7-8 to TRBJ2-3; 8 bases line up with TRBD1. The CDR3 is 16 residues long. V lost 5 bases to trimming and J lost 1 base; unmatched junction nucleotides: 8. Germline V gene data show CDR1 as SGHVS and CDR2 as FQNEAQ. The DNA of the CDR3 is TGTGCCAGCAGCCCGCAGACAGGGGTACGCACAGATACGCAGTATTTT. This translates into CASSPQTGVRTDTQYF.

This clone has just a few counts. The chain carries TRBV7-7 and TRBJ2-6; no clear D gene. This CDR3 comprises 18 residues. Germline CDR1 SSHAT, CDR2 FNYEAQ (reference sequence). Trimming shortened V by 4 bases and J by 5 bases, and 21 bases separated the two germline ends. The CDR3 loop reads CASSSGTVPQSRANVLTF. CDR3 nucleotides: TGTGCCAGCAGCTCAGGAACAGTGCCACAAAGTCGGGCCAACGTCCTGACTTTC.

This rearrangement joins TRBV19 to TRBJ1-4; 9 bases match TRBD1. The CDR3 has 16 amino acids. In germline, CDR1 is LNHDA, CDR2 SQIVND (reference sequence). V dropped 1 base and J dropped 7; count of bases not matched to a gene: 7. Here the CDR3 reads CASSIGSGQGREKLFF. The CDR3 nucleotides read TGTGCCAGTAGTATAGGGTCGGGACAGGGTCGTGAAAAACTGTTTTTT.

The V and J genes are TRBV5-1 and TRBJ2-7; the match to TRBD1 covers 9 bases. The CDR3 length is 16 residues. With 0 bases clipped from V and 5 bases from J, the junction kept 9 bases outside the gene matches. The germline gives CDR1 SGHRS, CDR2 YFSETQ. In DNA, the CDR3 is TGCGCCAGCAGCTTGGCAACAGGGGGCGGGATCAACGAGCAGTACTTC. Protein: CASSLATGGGINEQYF.

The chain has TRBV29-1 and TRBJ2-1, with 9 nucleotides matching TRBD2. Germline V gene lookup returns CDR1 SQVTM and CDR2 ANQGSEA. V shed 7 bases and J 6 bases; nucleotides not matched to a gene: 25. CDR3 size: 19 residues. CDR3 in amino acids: CSALDGSRLFSGSLNEQFF. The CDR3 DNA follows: TGCAGCGCTTTAGATGGGAGCAGGCTATTTAGCGGGAGTCTCAATGAGCAGTTCTTC.

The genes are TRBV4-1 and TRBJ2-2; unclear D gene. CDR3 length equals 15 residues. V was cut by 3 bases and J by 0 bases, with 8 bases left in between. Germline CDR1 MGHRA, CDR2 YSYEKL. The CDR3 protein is CASSQSIANTGELFF. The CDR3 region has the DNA TGCGCCAGCAGCCAGAGTATCGCGAACACCGGGGAGCTGTTTTTT.

The CDR3 sequence: CASRSGGVNTEAFF. DNA of the CDR3: TGTGCCAGTAGATCGGGGGGCGTTAACACTGAAGCTTTCTTT. This chain joins TRBV19 and TRBJ1-1; D perhaps matches TRBD1 (6 bases). This CDR3 comprises 14 residues. Germline CDR1 is LNHDA and CDR2 is SQIVND (reference sequence). With 6 bases removed from V and 2 bases from J, the gap between germline ends came to 13 bases.

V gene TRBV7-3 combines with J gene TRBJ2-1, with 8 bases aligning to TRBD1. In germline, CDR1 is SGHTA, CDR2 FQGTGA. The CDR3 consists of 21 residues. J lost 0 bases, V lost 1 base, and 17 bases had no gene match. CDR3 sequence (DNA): TGTGCCAGCAGCTTAATTGCCGACGGCGGTGGGACAGGTAACTCCTACAATGAGCAGTTCTTC. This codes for CASSLIADGGGTGNSYNEQFF.

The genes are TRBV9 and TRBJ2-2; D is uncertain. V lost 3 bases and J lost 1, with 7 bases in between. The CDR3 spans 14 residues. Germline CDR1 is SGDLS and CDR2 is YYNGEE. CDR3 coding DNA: TGTGCCAGCAGCGCTCATATGAACACCGGGGAGCTGTTTTTT. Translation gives CASSAHMNTGELFF.

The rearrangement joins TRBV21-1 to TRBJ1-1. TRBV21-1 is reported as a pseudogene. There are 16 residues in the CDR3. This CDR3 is CASSDHGYTIRTEAFF. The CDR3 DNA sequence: TGTGCCAGCAGTGATCACGGCTACACAATTCGCACTGAAGCTTTCTTT.

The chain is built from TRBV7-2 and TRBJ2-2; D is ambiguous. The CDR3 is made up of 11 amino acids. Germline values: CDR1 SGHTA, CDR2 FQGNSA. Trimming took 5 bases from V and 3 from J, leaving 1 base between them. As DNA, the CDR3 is TGTGCCAGCAGCGACACCGGGGAGCTGTTTTTT. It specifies CASSDTGELFF.

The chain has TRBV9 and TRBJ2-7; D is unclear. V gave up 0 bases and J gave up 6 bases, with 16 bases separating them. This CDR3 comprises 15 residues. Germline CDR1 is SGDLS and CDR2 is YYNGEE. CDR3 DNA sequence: TGTGCCAGCAGCGTAGATCCCTCTAGTTGGTCCGAGCAGTACTTC. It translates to CASSVDPSSWSEQYF.

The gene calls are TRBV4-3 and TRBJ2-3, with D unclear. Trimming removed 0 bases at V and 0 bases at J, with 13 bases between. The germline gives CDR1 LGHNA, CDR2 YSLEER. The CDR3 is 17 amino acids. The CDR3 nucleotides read TGCGCCAGCAGCCAAGAGGGTCAGTTAACTAGCACAGATACGCAGTATTTT. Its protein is CASSQEGQLTSTDTQYF.

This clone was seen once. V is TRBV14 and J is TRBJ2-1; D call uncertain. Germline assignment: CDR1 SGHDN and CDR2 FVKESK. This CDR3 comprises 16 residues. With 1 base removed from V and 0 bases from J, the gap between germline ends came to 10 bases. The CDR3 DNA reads TGTGCCAGCAGCCAAGTTACTTCTAGCTCCTACAATGAGCAGTTCTTC. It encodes CASSQVTSSSYNEQFF.

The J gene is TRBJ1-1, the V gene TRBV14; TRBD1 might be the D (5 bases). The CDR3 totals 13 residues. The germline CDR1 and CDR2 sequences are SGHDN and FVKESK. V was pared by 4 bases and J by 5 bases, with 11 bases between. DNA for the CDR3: TGTGCCAGCAGCCCCCTGGGACGGACTGAAGCTTTCTTT. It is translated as CASSPLGRTEAFF.

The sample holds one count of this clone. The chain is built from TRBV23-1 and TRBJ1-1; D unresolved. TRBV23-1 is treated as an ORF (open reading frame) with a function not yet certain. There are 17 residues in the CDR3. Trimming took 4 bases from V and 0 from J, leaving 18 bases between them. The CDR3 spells CASSRHSNRAMNTEAFF. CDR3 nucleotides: TGCGCCAGCAGTCGCCACTCTAACAGAGCAATGAACACTGAAGCTTTCTTT.

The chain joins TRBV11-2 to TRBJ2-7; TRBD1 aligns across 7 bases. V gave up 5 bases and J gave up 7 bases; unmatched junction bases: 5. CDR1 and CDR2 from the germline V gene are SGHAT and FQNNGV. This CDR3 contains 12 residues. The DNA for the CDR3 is TGTGCCAGCAGCCCAACAGGGGAAGAGCAGTACTTC. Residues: CASSPTGEEQYF.

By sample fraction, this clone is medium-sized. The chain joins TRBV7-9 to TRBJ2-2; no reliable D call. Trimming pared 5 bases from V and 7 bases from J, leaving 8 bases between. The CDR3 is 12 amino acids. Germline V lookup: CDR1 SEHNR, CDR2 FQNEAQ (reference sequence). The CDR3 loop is CASSLQDGELFF. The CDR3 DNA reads TGTGCCAGCAGCCTTCAGGACGGGGAGCTGTTTTTT.

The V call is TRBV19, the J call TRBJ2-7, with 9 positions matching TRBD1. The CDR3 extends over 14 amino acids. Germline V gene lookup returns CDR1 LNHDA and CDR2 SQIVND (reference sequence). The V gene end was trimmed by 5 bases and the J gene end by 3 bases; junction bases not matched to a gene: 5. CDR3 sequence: CASSPGTGNYEQYF. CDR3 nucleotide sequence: TGTGCCAGTAGTCCCGGGACAGGGAACTACGAGCAGTACTTC.

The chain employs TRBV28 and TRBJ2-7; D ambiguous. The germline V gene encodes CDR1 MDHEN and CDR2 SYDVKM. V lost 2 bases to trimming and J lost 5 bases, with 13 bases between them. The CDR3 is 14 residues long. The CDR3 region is CASSLARPLDEQYF. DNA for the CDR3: TGTGCCAGCAGTTTAGCCCGTCCTCTGGACGAGCAGTACTTC.

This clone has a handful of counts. CDR3 sequence reads: CASETGDYEQYF. CDR3 DNA sequence: TGTGCCTCAGAGACAGGGGACTACGAGCAGTACTTC. V gene TRBV7-9 combines with J gene TRBJ2-7, with 8 bases fitting TRBD1. The CDR3 has 12 amino acids. With V trimmed by 11 bases and J by 3 bases, 6 bases remained unmatched. Germline loops: CDR1 SEHNR, CDR2 FQNEAQ (reference sequence).

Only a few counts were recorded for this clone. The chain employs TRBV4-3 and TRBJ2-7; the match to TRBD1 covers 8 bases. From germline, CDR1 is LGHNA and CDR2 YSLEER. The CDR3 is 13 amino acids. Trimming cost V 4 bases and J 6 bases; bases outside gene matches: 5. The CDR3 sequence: CASSPRTGFEQYF. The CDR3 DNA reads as TGCGCCAGCAGCCCGCGGACAGGGTTCGAGCAGTACTTC.

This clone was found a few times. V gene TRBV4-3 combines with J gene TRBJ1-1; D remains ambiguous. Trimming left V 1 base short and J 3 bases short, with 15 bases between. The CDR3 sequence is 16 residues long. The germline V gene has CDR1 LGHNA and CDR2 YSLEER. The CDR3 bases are TGCGCCAGCAGCCAAGGGTCGGGTGGATTTTACACTGAAGCTTTCTTT. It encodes CASSQGSGGFYTEAFF.

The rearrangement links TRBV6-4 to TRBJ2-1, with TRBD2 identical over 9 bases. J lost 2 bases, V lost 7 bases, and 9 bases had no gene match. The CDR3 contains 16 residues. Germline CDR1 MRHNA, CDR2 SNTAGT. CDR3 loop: CASTHLRTSAYNEQFF. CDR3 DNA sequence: TGTGCCAGCACTCATTTACGGACTAGCGCCTACAATGAGCAGTTCTTC.

For the CDR3, the DNA is TGTGCCAGTAGTATATACGGACAGGGGGCGAATGAGCAGTTCTTC. Protein: CASSIYGQGANEQFF. This chain joins TRBV19 and TRBJ2-1, with TRBD1 identical over 11 bases. The CDR3 runs to 15 residues. The trim removed 2 bases at V and 7 bases at J, leaving 4 bases unmatched. Germline V CDR1 and CDR2: LNHDA, SQIVND (reference sequence).